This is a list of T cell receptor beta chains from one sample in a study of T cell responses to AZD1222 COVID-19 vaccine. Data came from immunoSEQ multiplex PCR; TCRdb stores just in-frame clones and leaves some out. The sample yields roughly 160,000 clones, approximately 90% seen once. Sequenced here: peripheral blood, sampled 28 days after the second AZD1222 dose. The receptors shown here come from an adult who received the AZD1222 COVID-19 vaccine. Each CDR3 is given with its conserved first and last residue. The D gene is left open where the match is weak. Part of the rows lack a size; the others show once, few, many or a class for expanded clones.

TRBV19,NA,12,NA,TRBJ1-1,TGTGCCAGTAGTAACCTAGGCACTGAAGCTTTCTTT,CASSNLGTEAFF
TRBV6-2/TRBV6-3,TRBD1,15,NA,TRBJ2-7,TGTGCCAGCAGTATACTGGGGGACAGCACCTACGAGCAGTACTTC,CASSILGDSTYEQYF
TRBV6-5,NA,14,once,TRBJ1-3,TGTGCCGGGGGCGAGACAGTCTCTGGAAACACCATATATTTT,CAGGETVSGNTIYF
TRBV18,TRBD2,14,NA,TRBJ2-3,TGTGCCAGCTCGCCGACTAGCGGAGCAGATACGCAGTATTTT,CASSPTSGADTQYF
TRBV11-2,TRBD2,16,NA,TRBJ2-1,TGTGCCAGCAGCTTAGACCTAGCGGGGGGGTACAATGAGCAGTTCTTC,CASSLDLAGGYNEQFF
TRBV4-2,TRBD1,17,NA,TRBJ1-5,TGTGCCAGCAGCCAAACATGGGACCCACAGGGGAATCAGCCCCAGCATTTT,CASSQTWDPQGNQPQHF
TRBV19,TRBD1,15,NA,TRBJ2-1,TGTGCCAGTAACCCCGGGACAGGGAGATACAATGAGCAGTTCTTC,CASNPGTGRYNEQFF
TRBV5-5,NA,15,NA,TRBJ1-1,TGTGCCAGCAGCCCATTTGGCAGCAAGCTCCTATGGGCTTTCTTT,CASSPFGSKLLWAFF
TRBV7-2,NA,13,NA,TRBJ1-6,TGTGCCAGCACCCTGACGGGTCCATCACCCCTCCACTTT,CASTLTGPSPLHF
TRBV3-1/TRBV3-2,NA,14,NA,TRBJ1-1,TGTGCCAGCAGCCAAAAACCGGCCGGATCCTCGGCTTTCTTT,CASSQKPAGSSAFF
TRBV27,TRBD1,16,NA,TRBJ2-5,TGTGCCAGCAGCTTAATGGGGACAGGGGGATTGGAGACCCAGTACTTC,CASSLMGTGGLETQYF
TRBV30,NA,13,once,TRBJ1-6,TGTGCCTGGAGTGAGGGGGGAGGTTCGGCCCTCCACTTT,CAWSEGGGSALHF